This T cell receptor beta chain was captured by sequencing in a study of shared clonotypes between healthy human individuals. Study-level findings and limits: How much donors shared clonotypes was expected to be affected by sequencing depth.

Notes on this clone: No antigen is known for it.

The table came from immunoSEQ multiplex PCR; TCRdb's copy has only in-frame clones and leaves some out. The data hold about 1 million clones, with 75% observed a single time. Trimming removed 3 bases from V and 3 bases from J; junction bases left unmatched: 6. The germline CDR1 and CDR2 sequences are MNHNS and SASEGT. The CDR3 loop spans 17 amino acids. V usage is TRBV6-1 and J usage is TRBJ2-1; 12 bases are shared with TRBD2. This clonotype was sampled from a young man in good health. Sequencing was carried out using memory CD4+ T cells sorted from blood. Noted subset: CD45RA-negative fraction. This CDR3 is CASSDRTSGTNYNEQFF. The DNA of the CDR3 is TGTGCCAGCAGTGATAGGACTAGCGGGACTAACTACAATGAGCAGTTCTTC.